The rows below give T cell receptor beta chains drawn from one sample of a study of blood T cell repertoires in COVID-19. TCRdb keeps only in-frame clones here, not all; method: immunoSEQ multiplex PCR. The sample yields around 200,000 clones, more than 65% seen once. The source material was peripheral blood. The receptors shown here come from a human donor with acute or convalescent COVID-19. The donor label of this sample is uncertain. The CDR3 runs from the conserved cysteine through the conserved F or W. Fields, in order: D gene, V gene, J gene, CDR3 DNA, CDR3 protein. A D gene is named only where the DNA matches it firmly.

D gene: TRBD2
V gene: TRBV10-3
J gene: TRBJ2-1
CDR3 DNA: TGTGCCATCAGTGGGGTGACGGGGGGGCCCAATGAGCAGTTCTTC
CDR3 protein: CAISGVTGGPNEQFF

D gene: .
V gene: TRBV27
J gene: TRBJ2-7
CDR3 DNA: TGTGCCAGCGCGTCAATCGACAGCCGCTACGAGCAGTACTTC
CDR3 protein: CASASIDSRYEQYF

D gene: TRBD1
V gene: TRBV6-1
J gene: TRBJ1-2
CDR3 DNA: TGTGCCAGCAGTGAACAGGGGGACTATGGCTACACCTTC
CDR3 protein: CASSEQGDYGYTF

D gene: .
V gene: TRBV5-6
J gene: TRBJ1-1
CDR3 DNA: TGTGCCAGCAGCTTGGAGGCGGGGGAGGGTGAAGCTTTCTTT
CDR3 protein: CASSLEAGEGEAFF

D gene: TRBD2
V gene: TRBV7-3
J gene: TRBJ2-6
CDR3 DNA: TGTGCCAGCAGCCAGGGTCCGGGAGGGAGTGCTGGGGCCAACGTCCTGACTTTC
CDR3 protein: CASSQGPGGSAGANVLTF

D gene: TRBD2
V gene: TRBV19
J gene: TRBJ2-1
CDR3 DNA: TGTGCCAGTAGTATAACGCGGGGGTCCTACAATGAGCAGTTCTTC
CDR3 protein: CASSITRGSYNEQFF

D gene: .
V gene: TRBV14
J gene: TRBJ2-3
CDR3 DNA: TGTGCCAGCAGCCAGATAAGCCTAGATACGCAGTATTTT
CDR3 protein: CASSQISLDTQYF

D gene: TRBD2
V gene: TRBV11-2
J gene: TRBJ2-5
CDR3 DNA: TGTGCCAGCAGCTGGGGGTCGCGGGGGGACCAAGAGACCCAGTACTTC
CDR3 protein: CASSWGSRGDQETQYF

D gene: TRBD2
V gene: TRBV7-8
J gene: TRBJ2-3
CDR3 DNA: TGTGCCAGCAGCTCTCTAGCGGGAAGGGATACGCAGTATTTT
CDR3 protein: CASSSLAGRDTQYF

D gene: TRBD1
V gene: TRBV9
J gene: TRBJ1-1
CDR3 DNA: TGTGCCAGCAGCCCGGGACAGGAAGGCTCTGAAGCTTTCTTT
CDR3 protein: CASSPGQEGSEAFF

D gene: TRBD2
V gene: TRBV19
J gene: TRBJ2-3
CDR3 DNA: TGTGCCAGTAGTAGACTAGGGACTAGCGGGGATACAGATACGCAGTATTTT
CDR3 protein: CASSRLGTSGDTDTQYF

D gene: .
V gene: TRBV6-5
J gene: TRBJ1-6
CDR3 DNA: TGTGCCAGCAGTCCACTCCGGGTTGGTAATTCACCCCTCCACTTT
CDR3 protein: CASSPLRVGNSPLHF